This T cell receptor beta chain derives from a study of blood T cell repertoires in COVID-19. Per germline, CDR1 LNHNV and CDR2 YYDKDF (reference sequence). The CDR3 is 15 residues long. The J segment lost 10 bases and the V segment lost 1 base, leaving 3 bases of the junction unmatched. Study processing details: Estimated nucleated cell counts came from reference gene primer amplification. Some clones are missing from TCRdb's copy, which holds only in-frame ones; the method was immunoSEQ multiplex PCR. V and J calls plus clone size are reproduced from that table; the DNA served to infer D and trimming. The table records approximately 100,000 clones, about 85% of them present only once.

The chain links TRBV15 to TRBJ1-6; TRBD1 matches 11 bases. Sequences were obtained from peripheral blood. This sequence originates from a woman in her 70s with active or convalescent COVID-19. The CDR3 DNA reads TGTGCCACCAGCAGAGGGGACAGGGGGAACTCACCCCTCCACTTT. This sequence encodes CATSRGDRGNSPLHF.